This paragraph reports one T cell receptor (beta chain). The CDR3 is 16 residues long. The participants were between roughly 18 and 89 years old and came from about two dozen US areas. Recovered status in Cohort 3 required two negative PCRs, clearance, or symptom resolution. This record belongs to a study of blood T cell repertoires in COVID-19. The overall study: Material from acute and convalescent COVID-19 was sourced from the United States, Italy and Spain. T cells, B-cell-depleted T cells, or PBMCs supplied cDNA or gDNA.

Clones were read by immunoSEQ multiplex PCR, and TCRdb kept only the in-frame ones, dropping some. The profile covers approximately 250,000 clones, with approximately 88% appearing a single time and around 0.92% taken by the ten largest. The chain couples TRBV12-2 to TRBJ1-1; the tabulated D call, TRBD1, remains unverified against the DNA. TRBV12-2 is assigned pseudogene status. The receptor was isolated from a woman aged 30 to 39 who had recovered from COVID-19. The specimen was PBMCs or T cells enriched from blood (not recorded which). Written as DNA, the CDR3 is TGTGCAAGTCGCTATTCCACGGACAGTTCGAACACTGAAGCTTTCTTT. Protein: CASRYSTDSSNTEAFF.